The next 21 T cell receptor beta chains were all read from a single sample in a study of cytomegalovirus exposure and HLA in healthy donors. Produced via immunoSEQ multiplex PCR; TCRdb's table is partial and in-frame only. The sample holds some 170,000 clones; nearly 90% are singletons and the top ten take under 13%. Source material: PBMCs. These receptors were obtained from a woman aged 18-30 years in good health and CMV-seropositive.

The chain uses TRBV7-6 and TRBJ2-5; 8 bases align to TRBD1. CDR1 SGHVS and CDR2 FNYEAQ come from the germline V gene. Trimming at V came to 4 bases and at J to 2 bases, leaving 9 bases not matched to a gene. This CDR3 has 16 residues. Here the CDR3 reads CASSSPGGAGQETQYF. The CDR3 region has the DNA TGTGCCAGCAGCTCCCCAGGGGGCGCGGGGCAAGAGACCCAGTACTTC.

CDR3 DNA: TGTGCCAGCAGCTTAACCCCAGCGAGCGCCTACAATGAGCAGTTCTTC. This gives the protein CASSLTPASAYNEQFF. The chain combines TRBV7-3 with TRBJ2-1; no clear D gene. The V end was cut by 0 bases, the J end by 2 bases, with 11 bases between. Looked up from germline, CDR1 is SGHTA and CDR2 is FQGTGA. The CDR3 length is 16 residues.

The chain couples TRBV7-9 to TRBJ2-7, with a tentative D call TRBD1 (5 bases). CDR1 and CDR2 from the germline V gene are SEHNR and FQNEAQ (reference sequence). V was cut by 0 bases and J by 7 bases, with 10 bases left in between. This CDR3 is built from 13 residues. CDR3 nucleotides: TGTGCCAGCAGCTTAGCGCCAGGGTTGGAGCAGTACTTC. The encoded protein is CASSLAPGLEQYF.

V and J are TRBV27 and TRBJ1-4, with 10 nucleotides matching TRBD1. The V and J ends lost 5 bases and 7 bases, in that order; junction bases with no gene match: 16. The CDR3 loop spans 18 amino acids. Germline assignment: CDR1 MNHEY and CDR2 SMNVEV (reference sequence). CDR3 region: CASSRTGGSSLFLEKLFF. CDR3 DNA: TGTGCCAGCAGTCGGACAGGGGGTAGTTCACTCTTCCTTGAAAAACTGTTTTTT.

The chain combines TRBV5-6 with TRBJ2-1; TRBD2 is a possible D gene (6 bases). CDR1 SGHDT and CDR2 YYEEEE come from the germline V gene. V dropped 4 bases and J dropped 2 bases, with 19 bases sitting between them. The CDR3 is made up of 17 amino acids. This CDR3 reads CASSPDSTRSPYNEQFF. The CDR3 coding sequence is TGTGCCAGCAGCCCCGATTCGACTAGATCGCCCTACAATGAGCAGTTCTTC.

V and J are TRBV5-1 and TRBJ2-1, with TRBD2 identical over 11 bases. CDR3 length: 16 amino acids. Trimming took 0 bases from V and 7 from J; bases not matched to a gene: 6. CDR1 is SGHRS, CDR2 YFSETQ, per germline. The CDR3 spells CASSLVLAGGGNEQFF. In DNA, the CDR3 is TGCGCCAGCAGCTTGGTTCTAGCGGGAGGAGGTAATGAGCAGTTCTTC.

The chain employs TRBV28 and TRBJ2-7; D is uncertain. Germline lookup yields CDR1 MDHEN and CDR2 SYDVKM. The CDR3 length is 13 residues. V was shortened by 4 bases and J by 5 bases, with 12 bases between the two germline ends. This CDR3 reads CASSSRSPDEQYF. The CDR3 DNA follows: TGTGCCAGCAGTTCCAGGTCCCCTGACGAGCAGTACTTC.

This chain links TRBV10-1 with TRBJ1-1, with a weak D call TRBD1 (5 bases). V was clipped by 6 bases and J by 2 bases, with 10 bases between them. The CDR3 spans 13 residues. Germline assignment: CDR1 WNHNN and CDR2 SYGVQD (reference sequence). This CDR3 reads CASRQGLNTEAFF. Written as DNA, the CDR3 is TGCGCCAGCAGGCAGGGTTTAAACACTGAAGCTTTCTTT.

The chain recombines TRBV30 with TRBJ2-2, with a weak D call TRBD1 (6 bases). Trimming took 1 base from V and 4 from J, leaving 10 bases between them. The CDR3 length is 14 residues. Germline CDR1 and CDR2: GTSNPN and SVGIG (reference sequence). The CDR3 sequence: CAWSEGQATGELFF. CDR3 in DNA: TGTGCCTGGAGTGAGGGACAAGCCACCGGGGAGCTGTTTTTT.

The V call is TRBV14, the J call TRBJ2-6; the D is unclear. There are 15 residues in the CDR3. Trimming took off 1 base at V and 0 bases at J, with 4 bases between the two ends. The V gene's germline CDR1 is SGHDN and CDR2 FVKESK. This CDR3 is CASSQVSSGANVLTF. The CDR3 DNA sequence: TGTGCCAGCAGCCAAGTCAGCTCTGGGGCCAACGTCCTGACTTTC.

This chain uses TRBV9 with TRBJ1-1; tentative D call: TRBD1 (6 bases). From germline, CDR1 is SGDLS and CDR2 YYNGEE. The CDR3 runs 14 residues. Trimming stripped 0 bases from V and 4 bases from J, with 10 bases between. In DNA form, the CDR3 reads TGTGCCAGCAGCGTAGGACGGGGGGCCACTGAAGCTTTCTTT. Protein product: CASSVGRGATEAFF. Based on the CDR3 plus reference TRBV9 and TRBJ1-1, the full variable domain is DSGVTQTPKHLITATGQRVTLRCSPRSGDLSVYWYQQSLDQGLQFLIQYYNGEERAKGNILERFSAQQFPDLHSELNLSSLELGDSALYFCASSVGRGATEAFFGQGTRLTVV.

The chain employs TRBV6-5 and TRBJ2-5; 9 bases are shared with TRBD2. V dropped 0 bases and J dropped 1; count of bases not matched to a gene: 3. Germline V gives CDR1 MNHEY, CDR2 SVGAGI. This CDR3 is 16 amino acids long. CDR3 DNA: TGTGCCAGCAGTTACTCGCTAGCGGGGTTCCAAGAGACCCAGTACTTC. It encodes CASSYSLAGFQETQYF.

The gene calls are TRBV5-6 and TRBJ2-3; 10 nucleotides agree with TRBD2. Germline CDR1 is SGHDT and CDR2 is YYEEEE. J lost 5 bases, V lost 4 bases, and 10 bases had no gene match. There are 16 residues in the CDR3. CDR3 sequence: CASSPGGASGRDTQYF. CDR3 DNA: TGTGCCAGCAGCCCAGGGGGGGCTAGCGGGAGAGATACGCAGTATTTT.

This clone was found once. The chain joins TRBV6-6 to TRBJ2-1; TRBD1 aligns across 11 bases. V lost 6 bases and J lost 12; bases outside the gene matches: 10. In germline, CDR1 is MNHNY, CDR2 SVGAGI (reference sequence). There are 14 residues in the CDR3. CDR3 DNA sequence: TGTGCCAGCAGCTCGGACAGGGGGCGGGTGGGGCAGTTCTTC. Its protein is CASSSDRGRVGQFF.

This clone was seen just once. J is TRBJ2-7 and V is TRBV28; 9 nucleotides match TRBD1. The CDR3 covers 16 residues. J gave up 3 bases and V 6 bases, and 12 bases lay outside the gene matches. Germline-derived CDR1 and CDR2 are MDHEN and SYDVKM. The DNA of the CDR3 is TGTGCCAGCAGCAAACCTCTAGGACAGGGGTTCTACGAGCAGTACTTC. This sequence encodes CASSKPLGQGFYEQYF.

CDR3 in amino acids: CASRTPDRGRDEQYF. The CDR3 nucleotides read TGTGCCAGCAGAACCCCGGACAGGGGGCGCGACGAGCAGTACTTC. The chain has TRBV28 and TRBJ2-7; 11 nucleotides agree with TRBD1. The germline CDR1 and CDR2 sequences are MDHEN and SYDVKM. The V segment lost 6 bases and the J segment 5 bases; nucleotides outside the gene matches: 9. This CDR3 contains 15 residues.

The rearrangement links TRBV5-1 to TRBJ2-1; D is unresolved. The CDR3 is made up of 14 amino acids. The V and J ends lost 4 bases and 2 bases respectively, with 10 bases between them. The germline CDR1 and CDR2 sequences are SGHRS and YFSETQ. CDR3 sequence (DNA): TGCGCCAGCAGCCTCAGATATGCCTACAATGAGCAGTTCTTC. This translates into CASSLRYAYNEQFF.

The chain combines TRBV7-9 with TRBJ2-2; D may be TRBD1 (6 bases). Deletions cut 5 bases from V and 6 bases from J, with 10 bases between. Germline CDR1 and CDR2: SEHNR and FQNEAQ (reference sequence). This CDR3 region has 13 residues. In DNA form, the CDR3 reads TGTGCCAGCAGCCCCGAGGGGGCCGGGGAGCTGTTTTTT. As protein: CASSPEGAGELFF.

This clone was seen just once. CDR3 bases: TGTGCCAGCAGCCAAGGCTACCTGGGTCGGGGAGGTGGTGCATTCATGAACACTGAAGCTTTCTTT. Amino acids: CASSQGYLGRGGGAFMNTEAFF. The chain employs TRBV4-2 and TRBJ1-1; D gene unclear. Trimming removed 1 base from V and 0 bases from J, with 30 bases in between. The CDR3 contains 22 residues. CDR1 and CDR2 (germline): LGHNA, YNFKEQ.

J is TRBJ2-5 and V is TRBV28, with D possibly matching TRBD1 (6 bases). Germline V CDR1 and CDR2: MDHEN, SYDVKM. V was clipped by 5 bases and J by 4 bases, with 14 bases between them. The length of the CDR3 is 14 residues. The CDR3 protein is CASSQRGIRETQYF. The CDR3 nucleotides read TGTGCCAGCAGTCAAAGGGGGATTAGAGAGACCCAGTACTTC. Combining the CDR3 with reference TRBV28 and TRBJ2-5 gives the whole variable domain DVKVTQSSRYLVKRTGEKVFLECVQDMDHENMFWYRQDPGLGLRLIYFSYDVKMKEKGDIPEGYSVSREKKERFSLILESASTNQTSMYLCASSQRGIRETQYFGPGTRLLVL.

V and J are TRBV20-1 and TRBJ2-1, with D unclear. Deletions cut 5 bases from V and 9 bases from J, with 8 bases between. Per the germline V gene, CDR1 is DFQATT and CDR2 is SNEGSKA (reference sequence). This CDR3 has 10 amino acids. CDR3 nucleotides: TGCAGTGCTCTAGATTCTGAGCAGTTCTTC. This codes for CSALDSEQFF.